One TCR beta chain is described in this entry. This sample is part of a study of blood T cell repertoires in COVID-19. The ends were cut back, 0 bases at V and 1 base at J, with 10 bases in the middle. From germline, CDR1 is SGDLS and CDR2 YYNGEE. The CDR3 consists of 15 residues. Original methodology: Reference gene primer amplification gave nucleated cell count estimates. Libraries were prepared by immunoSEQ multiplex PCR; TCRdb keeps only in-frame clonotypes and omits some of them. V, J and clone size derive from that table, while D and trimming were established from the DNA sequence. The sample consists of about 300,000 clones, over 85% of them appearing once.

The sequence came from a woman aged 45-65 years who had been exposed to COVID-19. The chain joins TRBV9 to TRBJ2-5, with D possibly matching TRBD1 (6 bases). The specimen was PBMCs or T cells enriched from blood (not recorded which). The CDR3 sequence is CASSVVQGIQETQYF. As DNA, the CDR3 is TGTGCCAGCAGCGTAGTTCAGGGGATCCAAGAGACCCAGTACTTC.